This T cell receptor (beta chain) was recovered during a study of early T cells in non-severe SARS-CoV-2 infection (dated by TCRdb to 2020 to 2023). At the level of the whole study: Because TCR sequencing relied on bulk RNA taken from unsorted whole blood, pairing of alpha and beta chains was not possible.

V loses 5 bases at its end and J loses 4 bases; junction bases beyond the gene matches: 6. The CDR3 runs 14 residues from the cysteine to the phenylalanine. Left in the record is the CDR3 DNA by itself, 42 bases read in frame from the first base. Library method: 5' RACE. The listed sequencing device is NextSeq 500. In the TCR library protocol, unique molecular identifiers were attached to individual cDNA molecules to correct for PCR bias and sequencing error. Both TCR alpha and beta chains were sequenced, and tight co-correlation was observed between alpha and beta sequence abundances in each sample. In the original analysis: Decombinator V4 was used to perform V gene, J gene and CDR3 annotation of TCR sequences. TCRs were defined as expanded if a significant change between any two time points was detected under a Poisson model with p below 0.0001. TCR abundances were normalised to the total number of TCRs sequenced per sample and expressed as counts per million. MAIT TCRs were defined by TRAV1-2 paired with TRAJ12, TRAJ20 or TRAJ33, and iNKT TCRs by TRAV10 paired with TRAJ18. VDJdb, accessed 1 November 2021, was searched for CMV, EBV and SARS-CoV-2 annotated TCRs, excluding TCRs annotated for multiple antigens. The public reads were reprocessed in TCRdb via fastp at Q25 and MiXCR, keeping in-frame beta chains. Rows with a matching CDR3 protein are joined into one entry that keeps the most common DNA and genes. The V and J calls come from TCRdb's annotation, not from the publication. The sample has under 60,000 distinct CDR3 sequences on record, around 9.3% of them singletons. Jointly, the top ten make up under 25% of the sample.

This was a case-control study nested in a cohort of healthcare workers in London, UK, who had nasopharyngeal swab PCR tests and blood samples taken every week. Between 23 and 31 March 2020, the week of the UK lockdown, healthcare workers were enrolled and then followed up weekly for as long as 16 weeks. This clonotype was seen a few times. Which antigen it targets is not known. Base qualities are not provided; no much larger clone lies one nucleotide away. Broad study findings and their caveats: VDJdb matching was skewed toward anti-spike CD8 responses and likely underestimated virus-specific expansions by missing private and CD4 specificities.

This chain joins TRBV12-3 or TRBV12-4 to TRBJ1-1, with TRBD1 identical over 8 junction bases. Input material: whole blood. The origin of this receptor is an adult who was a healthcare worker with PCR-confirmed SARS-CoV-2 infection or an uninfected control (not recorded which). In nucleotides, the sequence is TGTGCCAGCAGTAAACAGGGGGAGTCCACTGAAGCTTTCTTT. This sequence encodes CASSKQGESTEAFF.